This record covers a single T cell receptor (beta chain). Assay used: immunoSEQ multiplex PCR; TCRdb lists only in-frame clones, some missing. The sample holds about 64,000 clones, roughly 80% seen once. This specimen belongs to a study of blood T cell repertoires in COVID-19. CDR3 length: 13 amino acids. V lost 4 bases and J 2 bases, leaving 3 bases between the germline ends. Germline CDR1 LNHDA, CDR2 SQIVND (reference sequence). This sequence joins TRBV19 and TRBJ2-6; no firm D call. This TCR came from an elderly man with acute or convalescent COVID-19. Sequenced input: peripheral blood. The CDR3 DNA reads as TGTGCCAGTAGTAATACTGGGGCCAACGTCCTGACTTTC. It translates to CASSNTGANVLTF. Looking up the rest from reference TRBV19 and TRBJ2-6 gives the full variable domain: DGGITQSPKYLFRKEGQNVTLSCEQNLNHDAMYWYRQDPGQGLRLIYYSQIVNDFQKGDIAEGYSVSREKKESFPLTVTSAQKNPTAFYLCASSNTGANVLTFGAGSRLTVL.